Given below is one T cell receptor beta chain in context. Its antigen specificity is not known. Base qualities are missing; no much larger clone stands one base away. V and J are trimmed by 1 base and 10 bases, and the gene matches miss 1 base of the junction. CDR3 length: 12 amino acids, cysteine to phenylalanine. Only the CDR3 portion is preserved as DNA: 36 bases, with reading frame beginning at the first base. The entry originates in a study of CD8 T cells in ankylosing spondylitis (dated by TCRdb to 2016 to 2017). As for the study more broadly: T cell receptor beta repertoires were profiled in healthy donors and ankylosing spondylitis patients so that disease-linked TCR variants could be found. The full study cohort was made up of 20 to 25 ankylosing spondylitis patients and 108 healthy donors. Peripheral blood samples were taken, and synovial fluid was additionally collected from ankylosing spondylitis patients.

The study at large found these results: A TCR beta motif of about eight highly homologous amino acid variants appeared characteristic of blood from ankylosing spondylitis patients. The disease-linked clones had a CD8+ phenotype and were found at relatively low frequencies in peripheral blood. Some motif variants were previously reported in synovial fluid and blood of reactive arthritis patients, suggesting common disease-initiation mechanisms. The disease-linked clones were reported to be significantly enriched in matched synovial fluid samples from ankylosing spondylitis patients.

Sequencer: Illumina HiSeq 2500. TCR beta libraries were prepared by quantitative 5'-RACE with molecular barcodes. As for the authors' bioinformatics: Disease-linked TCR variants were identified with a new computational method built on a probabilistic model of VDJ rearrangement. Using fastp at Q25 and MiXCR, TCRdb reprocessed the public reads and kept productive beta chains. Identical CDR3 proteins give one entry, which carries the most common genes and DNA. V and J calls and clone size were set by TCRdb, not the authors. Present in this sample are roughly 200,000 distinct CDR3 sequences, more than 25% of which were seen just once. The top ten constitute approximately 6.6% of the sample.

The rearrangement joined TRBV12-3 or TRBV12-4 to TRBJ1-1; TRBD1 agrees with 9 junctional bases. This sequence was found in a male donor with ankylosing spondylitis or in good health (not recorded which). Sequencing used blood, either unsorted or a sorted T cell fraction (not recorded which). The CDR3 protein sequence reads: CASSLGGQGAFF. In nucleotides, the sequence is TGTGCCAGCAGTTTAGGGGGACAGGGAGCTTTCTTT.